The rows below give T cell receptor beta chains drawn from one sample of a study of blood T cell repertoires in COVID-19. The data were produced by immunoSEQ multiplex PCR, yet TCRdb's version contains in-frame clones alone and is incomplete. The data contain 250,000 or so clones, nearly 90% of them singletons. The specimen sequenced was peripheral blood. Source of these receptors: a middle-aged woman who had recovered from COVID-19. The CDR3 runs from the conserved cysteine through the conserved F or W.

V | CDR3
TRBV4-1 | CASSPWDRPIGSGNTIYF
TRBV11-2 | CASSPQNLAGARTDTQYF
TRBV5-6 | CASSSRRRGFGNTIYF
TRBV6-5 | CASSYSDRKNNGYTF
TRBV5-1 | CASSSGGGSSTDTQYF
TRBV27 | CASSLISGELFF
TRBV2 | CASILSGTGSYEQYF
TRBV6-5 | CASSPRQGWVETQYF
TRBV15 | CATSREVRTGQVEKLFF
TRBV10-3 | CAISESAYGYTF
TRBV11-2 | CASSEGVPNYGYTF
TRBV27 | CASSFRDRSIYEQYF
TRBV3-1/TRBV3-2 | CASSQDRSYREETQYF
TRBV19 | CASTTGGGGQPQHF
TRBV29-1 | CSGTSGYNEQFF
TRBV5-4 | CASSKDRGNPEAFF
TRBV5-1 | CASSFEEGTESTDTQYF
TRBV27 | CASSGLAGGPHSYNEQFF
TRBV7-7 | CASSLGQGAYNEQFF
TRBV6-4 | CASSLDRNTEAFF
TRBV11-3 | CASSLARGEDGTGELFF
TRBV2 | CASSSGGPSTDTQYF
TRBV4-1 | CASSQPGTRNEQFF
TRBV2 | CASSAQGAPYEQYF
TRBV10-2 | CASSEPGIIDTQYF
TRBV3-1/TRBV3-2 | CASSPYSGSRGETQYF
TRBV19 | CASTHTGVSGELFF
TRBV7-9 | CASTTPASSGANVLTF
TRBV30 | CALEEQGAGDTQYF
TRBV5-1 | CASSLVPQGRLGNTIYF
TRBV19 | CASSIGTQETQYF
TRBV19 | CASSTSSGGASDTQYF
TRBV7-9 | CASSKQAPKAFF
TRBV10-1 | CASSEGRVDEQFF
TRBV18 | CASSRPQGDTEAFF
TRBV9 | CASSPRSSGVDTGELFF
TRBV7-2 | CASSRDRNGYTF
TRBV6-5 | CASSYSYDENIQYF
TRBV5-4 | CASSLGAHNEQFF
TRBV3-1/TRBV3-2 | CASSQGDREGYGYTF
TRBV19 | CASSPPTGAGNTIYF
TRBV6-5 | CASSTGVNYGYTF
TRBV6-5 | CASSPGTPVGAQYF
TRBV19 | CASNSLGELFF
TRBV6-1 | CASSVPGQVLQETQYF
TRBV11-2 | CASSGGVGRTYEQYF
TRBV6-5 | CASSYSSSGTDTQYF
TRBV27 | CASRRRGEFTEAFF
TRBV4-1 | CASSLVAGGTDTQYF
TRBV5-4 | CASSLGGLRNTEAFF
TRBV6-5 | CASSYTTGGYGYTF
TRBV7-9 | CASSLVSSYEQYF
TRBV7-6 | CASSGGGYTF
TRBV3-1/TRBV3-2 | CASSPGSGNTQYF
TRBV18 | CASSRASIASNTEAFF
TRBV28 | CASSTGTAQFDQPQHF
TRBV15 | CATLDRGSNQPQHF
TRBV6-6 | CASSSGAVWSSYEQYF